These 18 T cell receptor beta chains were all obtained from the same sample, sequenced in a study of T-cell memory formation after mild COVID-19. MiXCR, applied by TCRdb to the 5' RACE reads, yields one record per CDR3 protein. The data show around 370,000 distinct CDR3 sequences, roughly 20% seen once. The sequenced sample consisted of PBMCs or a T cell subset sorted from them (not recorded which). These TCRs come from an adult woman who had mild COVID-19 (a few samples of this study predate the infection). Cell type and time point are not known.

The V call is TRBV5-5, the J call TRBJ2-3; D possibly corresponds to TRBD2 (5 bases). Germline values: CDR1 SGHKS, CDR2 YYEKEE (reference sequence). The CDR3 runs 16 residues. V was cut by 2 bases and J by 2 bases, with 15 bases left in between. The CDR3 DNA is TGTGCCAGCAGCTTCCAAGCGGCGTCTATCACAGATACGCAGTATTTT. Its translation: CASSFQAASITDTQYF.

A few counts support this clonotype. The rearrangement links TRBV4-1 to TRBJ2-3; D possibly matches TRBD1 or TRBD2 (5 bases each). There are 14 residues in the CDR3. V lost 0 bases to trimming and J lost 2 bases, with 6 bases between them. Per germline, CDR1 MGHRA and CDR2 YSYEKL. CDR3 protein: CASSQDGTTDTQYF. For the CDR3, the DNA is TGCGCCAGCAGCCAAGATGGGACCACAGATACGCAGTATTTT.

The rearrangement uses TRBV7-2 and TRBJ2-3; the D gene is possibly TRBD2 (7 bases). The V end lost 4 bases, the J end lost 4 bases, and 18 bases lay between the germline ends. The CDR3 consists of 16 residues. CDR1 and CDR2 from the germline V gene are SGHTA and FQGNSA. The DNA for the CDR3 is TGTGCCAGCAGCTCACCCCAAAGGGGGGGCGCAGATACGCAGTATTTT. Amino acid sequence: CASSSPQRGGADTQYF.

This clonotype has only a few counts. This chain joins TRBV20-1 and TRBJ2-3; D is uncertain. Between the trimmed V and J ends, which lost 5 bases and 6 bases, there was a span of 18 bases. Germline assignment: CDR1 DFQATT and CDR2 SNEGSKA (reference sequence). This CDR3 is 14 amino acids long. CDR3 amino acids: CSAPVIQNKDTQYF. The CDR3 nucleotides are TGCAGTGCTCCCGTCATCCAAAACAAGGATACGCAGTATTTT.

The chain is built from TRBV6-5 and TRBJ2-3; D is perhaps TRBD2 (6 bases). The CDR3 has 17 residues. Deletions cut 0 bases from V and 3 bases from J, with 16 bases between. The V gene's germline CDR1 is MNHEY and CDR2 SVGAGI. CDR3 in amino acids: CASSYSISRERTDTQYF. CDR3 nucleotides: TGTGCCAGCAGTTACTCGATTTCTCGGGAGAGGACAGATACGCAGTATTTT.

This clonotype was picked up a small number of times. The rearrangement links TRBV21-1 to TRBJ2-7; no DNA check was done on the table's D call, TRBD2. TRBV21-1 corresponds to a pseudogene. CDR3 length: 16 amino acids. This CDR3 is CASSKGGRALTYEQYF. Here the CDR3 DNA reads TGTGCCAGCAGCAAAGGAGGCAGGGCCCTCACCTACGAGCAGTACTTC.

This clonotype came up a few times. The CDR3 is CASNHGNQPQHF. In nucleotides, the CDR3 is TGTGCCAGCAACCATGGCAATCAGCCCCAGCATTTT. The rearrangement links TRBV6-5 to TRBJ1-5; D gene unclear. V lost 7 bases and J lost 2, with 6 bases in between. From germline, CDR1 is MNHEY and CDR2 SVGAGI. The CDR3 length is 12 residues.

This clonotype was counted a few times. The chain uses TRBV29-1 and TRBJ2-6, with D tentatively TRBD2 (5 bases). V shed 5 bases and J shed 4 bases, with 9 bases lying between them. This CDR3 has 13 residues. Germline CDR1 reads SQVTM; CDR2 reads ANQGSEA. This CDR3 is CSVRDPGANVLTF. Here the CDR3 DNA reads TGCAGCGTTCGGGATCCGGGGGCCAACGTCCTGACTTTC.

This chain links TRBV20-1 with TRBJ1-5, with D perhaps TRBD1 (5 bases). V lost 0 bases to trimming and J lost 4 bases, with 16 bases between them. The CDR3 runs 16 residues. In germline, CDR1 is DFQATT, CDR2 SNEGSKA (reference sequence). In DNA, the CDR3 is TGCAGTGCTAGAGATGATGGAGGGGCTCGTAATCAGCCCCAGCATTTT. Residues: CSARDDGGARNQPQHF.

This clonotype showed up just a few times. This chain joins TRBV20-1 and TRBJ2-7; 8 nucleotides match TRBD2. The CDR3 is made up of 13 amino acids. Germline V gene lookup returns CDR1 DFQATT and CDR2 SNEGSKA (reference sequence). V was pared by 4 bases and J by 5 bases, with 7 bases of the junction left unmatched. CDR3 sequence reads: CSAKSGRLNEQYF. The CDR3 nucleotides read TGCAGTGCTAAGAGCGGGAGACTCAACGAGCAGTACTTC.

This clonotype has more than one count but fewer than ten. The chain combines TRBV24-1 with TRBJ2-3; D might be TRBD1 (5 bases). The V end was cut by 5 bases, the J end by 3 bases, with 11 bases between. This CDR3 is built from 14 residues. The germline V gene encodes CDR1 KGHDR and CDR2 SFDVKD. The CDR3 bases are TGTGCCACCAGTGTAGGACAACAGACAGATACGCAGTATTTT. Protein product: CATSVGQQTDTQYF.

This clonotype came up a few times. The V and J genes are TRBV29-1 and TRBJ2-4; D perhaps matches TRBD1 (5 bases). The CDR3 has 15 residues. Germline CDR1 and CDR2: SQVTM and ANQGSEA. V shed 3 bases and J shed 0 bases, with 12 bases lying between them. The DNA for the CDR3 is TGCAGCGTTGAGGGGCCGACCGCAGCCAAAAACATTCAGTACTTC. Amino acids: CSVEGPTAAKNIQYF.

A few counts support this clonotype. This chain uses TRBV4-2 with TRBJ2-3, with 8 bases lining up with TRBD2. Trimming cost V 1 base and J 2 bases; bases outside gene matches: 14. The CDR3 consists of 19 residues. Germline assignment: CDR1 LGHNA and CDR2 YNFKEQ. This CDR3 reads CASSQVVENSGGNTDTQYF. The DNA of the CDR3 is TGTGCCAGCAGCCAAGTCGTTGAAAACAGCGGGGGTAACACAGATACGCAGTATTTT.

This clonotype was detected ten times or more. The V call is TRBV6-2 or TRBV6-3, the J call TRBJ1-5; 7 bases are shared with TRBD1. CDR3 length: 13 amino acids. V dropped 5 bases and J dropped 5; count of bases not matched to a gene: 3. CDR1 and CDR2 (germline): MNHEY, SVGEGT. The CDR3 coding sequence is TGTGCCAGCAGTAGACAGGGTGATCAGCCCCAGCATTTT. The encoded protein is CASSRQGDQPQHF.

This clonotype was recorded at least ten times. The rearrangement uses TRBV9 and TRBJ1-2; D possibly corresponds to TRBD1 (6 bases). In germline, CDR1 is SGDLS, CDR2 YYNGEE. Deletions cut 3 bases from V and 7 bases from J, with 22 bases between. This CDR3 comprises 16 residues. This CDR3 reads CASSAGGDDRLGGYTF. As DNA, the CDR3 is TGTGCCAGCAGCGCTGGAGGCGATGACAGGCTCGGTGGCTACACCTTC.

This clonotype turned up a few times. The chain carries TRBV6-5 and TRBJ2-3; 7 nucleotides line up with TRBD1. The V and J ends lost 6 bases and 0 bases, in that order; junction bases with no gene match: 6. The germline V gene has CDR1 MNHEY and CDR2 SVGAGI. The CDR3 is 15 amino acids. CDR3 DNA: TGTGCCAGCAGGGACGGGACAGTTAGCACAGATACGCAGTATTTT. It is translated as CASRDGTVSTDTQYF.

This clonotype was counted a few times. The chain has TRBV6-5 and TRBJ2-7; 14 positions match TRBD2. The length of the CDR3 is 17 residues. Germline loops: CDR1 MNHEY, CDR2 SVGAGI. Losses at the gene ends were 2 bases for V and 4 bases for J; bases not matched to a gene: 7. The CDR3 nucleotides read TGTGCCAGCAGTTACGAGGGACTAGCGGGAGCACAGTACGAGCAGTACTTC. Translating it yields CASSYEGLAGAQYEQYF.

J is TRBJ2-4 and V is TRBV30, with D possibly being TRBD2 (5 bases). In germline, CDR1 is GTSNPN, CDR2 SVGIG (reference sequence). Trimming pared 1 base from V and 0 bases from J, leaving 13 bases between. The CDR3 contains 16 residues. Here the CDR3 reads CAWSGPGTEAKNIQYF. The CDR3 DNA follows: TGTGCCTGGAGTGGCCCGGGAACAGAAGCCAAAAACATTCAGTACTTC.